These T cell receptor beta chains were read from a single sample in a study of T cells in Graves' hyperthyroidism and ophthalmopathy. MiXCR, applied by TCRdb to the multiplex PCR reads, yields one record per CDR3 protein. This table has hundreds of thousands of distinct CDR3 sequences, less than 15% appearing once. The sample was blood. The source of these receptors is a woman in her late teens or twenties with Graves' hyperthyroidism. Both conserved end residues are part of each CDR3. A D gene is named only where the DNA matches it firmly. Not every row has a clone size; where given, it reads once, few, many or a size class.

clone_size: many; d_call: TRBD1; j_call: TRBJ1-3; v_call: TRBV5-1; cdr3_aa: CASSSTGTGNTIYF; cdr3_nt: TGCGCCAGCAGCTCGACAGGGACCGGAAACACCATATATTTT
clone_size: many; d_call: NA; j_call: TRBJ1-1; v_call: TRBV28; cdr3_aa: CASSAGTDTEAFF; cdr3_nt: TGTGCCAGCAGTGCCGGGACTGACACTGAAGCTTTCTTT
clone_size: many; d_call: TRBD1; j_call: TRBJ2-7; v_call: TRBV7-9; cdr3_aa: CASSTGQGAYEQYF; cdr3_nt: TGTGCCAGCAGTACCGGACAGGGGGCCTACGAGCAGTACTTC
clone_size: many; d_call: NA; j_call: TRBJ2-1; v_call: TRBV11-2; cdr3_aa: CASRHGNLLFF; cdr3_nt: TGTGCCAGCAGACACGGGAACCTTTTGTTCTTC
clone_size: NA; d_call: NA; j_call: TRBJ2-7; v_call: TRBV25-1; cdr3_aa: CASSSPGATGTGVFYEQYF; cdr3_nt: TGTGCCAGCAGTTCCCCGGGGGCGACAGGGACTGGGGTGTTCTACGAGCAGTACTTC
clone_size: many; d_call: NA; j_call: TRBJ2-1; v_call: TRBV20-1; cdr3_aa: CSARAFLPGPTNEQFF; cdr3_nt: TGCAGTGCTAGAGCCTTCCTTCCGGGACCGACCAATGAGCAGTTCTTC
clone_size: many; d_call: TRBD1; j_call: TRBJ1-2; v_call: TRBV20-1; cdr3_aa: CSASGTGRYGYTF; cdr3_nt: TGCAGTGCTTCGGGGACAGGACGCTATGGCTACACCTTC
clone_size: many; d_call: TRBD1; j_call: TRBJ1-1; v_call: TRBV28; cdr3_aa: CASSHTQGVSNTEAFF; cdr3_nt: TGTGCCAGCAGTCACACGCAGGGGGTGTCGAACACTGAAGCTTTCTTT
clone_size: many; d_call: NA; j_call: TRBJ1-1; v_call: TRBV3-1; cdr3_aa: CASSRTLGRKRRAFF; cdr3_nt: TGTGCCAGCAGCCGGACCCTGGGACGGAAAAGGAGAGCTTTCTTT
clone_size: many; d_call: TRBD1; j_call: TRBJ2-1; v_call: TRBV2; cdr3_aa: CASSPDRGGEQFF; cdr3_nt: TGTGCCAGCAGTCCCGACAGGGGCGGTGAGCAGTTCTTC
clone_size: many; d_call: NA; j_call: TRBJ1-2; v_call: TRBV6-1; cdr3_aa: CASSYTGSSLSYTF; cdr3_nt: TGTGCCAGCAGTTATACAGGGAGCTCACTAAGCTACACCTTC
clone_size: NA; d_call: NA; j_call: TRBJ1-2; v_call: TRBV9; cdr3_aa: CASSVPYYGYTF; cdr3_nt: TGTGCCAGCAGCGTCCCCTACTATGGCTACACCTTC
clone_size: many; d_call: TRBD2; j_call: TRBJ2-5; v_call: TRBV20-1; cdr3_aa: CSAREDGRLQETQYF; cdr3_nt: TGCAGTGCTAGAGAAGACGGGAGGCTACAAGAGACCCAGTACTTC
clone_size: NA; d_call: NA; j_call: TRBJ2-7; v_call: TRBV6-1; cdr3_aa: CASTTDYYEQYF; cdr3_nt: TGTGCCAGCACCACTGACTACTACGAGCAGTACTTC
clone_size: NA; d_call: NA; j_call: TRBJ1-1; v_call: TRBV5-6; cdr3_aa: CASSFEVGTEAFF; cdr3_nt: TGTGCCAGCAGCTTCGAGGTGGGCACTGAAGCTTTCTTT
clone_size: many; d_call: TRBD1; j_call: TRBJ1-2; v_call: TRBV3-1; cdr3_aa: CASSQDQGDGGYTF; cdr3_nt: TGTGCCAGCAGCCAAGATCAGGGGGACGGTGGCTACACCTTC
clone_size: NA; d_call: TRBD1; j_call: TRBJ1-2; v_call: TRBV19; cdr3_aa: CASRRVNRGPTDGYTF; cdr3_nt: TGTGCCAGTAGGAGGGTTAACAGGGGGCCCACGGATGGCTACACCTTC
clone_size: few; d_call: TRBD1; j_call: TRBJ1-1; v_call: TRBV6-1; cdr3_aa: CASSVFGQDTEAFF; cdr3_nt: TGTGCCAGCAGTGTATTTGGACAGGACACTGAAGCTTTCTTT
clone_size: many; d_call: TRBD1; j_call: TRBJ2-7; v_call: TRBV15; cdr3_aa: CATSRDQRGLGEQYF; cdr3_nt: TGTGCCACCAGCAGAGATCAGAGGGGGCTCGGGGAGCAGTACTTC
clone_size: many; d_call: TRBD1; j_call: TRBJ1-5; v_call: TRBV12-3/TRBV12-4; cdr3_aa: CASSRTGGLSNQPQHF; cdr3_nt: TGTGCCAGCAGCCGCACAGGGGGCCTAAGCAATCAGCCCCAGCATTTT
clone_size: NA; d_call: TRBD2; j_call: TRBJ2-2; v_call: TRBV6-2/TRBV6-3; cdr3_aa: CASSLSGVKVFF; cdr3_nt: TGTGCCAGCAGCCTAAGCGGGGTAAAGGTGTTTTTT
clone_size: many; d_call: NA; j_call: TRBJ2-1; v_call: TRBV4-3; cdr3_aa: CASSHPGAEQFF; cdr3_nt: TGCGCCAGCAGCCATCCGGGGGCTGAGCAGTTCTTC
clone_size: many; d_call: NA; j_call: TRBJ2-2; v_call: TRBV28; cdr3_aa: CASIPAGEAGTGELFF; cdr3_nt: TGTGCCAGCATCCCGGCGGGCGAGGCGGGCACCGGGGAGCTGTTTTTT
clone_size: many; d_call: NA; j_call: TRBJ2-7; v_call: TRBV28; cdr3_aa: CASSFGSGFFYEQYF; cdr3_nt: TGTGCCAGCAGTTTTGGCTCGGGTTTCTTCTACGAGCAGTACTTC
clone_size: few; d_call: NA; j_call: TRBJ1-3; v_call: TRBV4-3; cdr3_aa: CASSQDSSRGSGNTIYF; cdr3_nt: TGCGCCAGCAGCCAAGATTCTTCGAGGGGCTCTGGAAACACCATATATTTT
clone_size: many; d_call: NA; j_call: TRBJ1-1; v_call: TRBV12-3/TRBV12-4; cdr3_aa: CASSPGGVNTEAFF; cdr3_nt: TGTGCCAGCAGCCCGGGAGGTGTGAACACTGAAGCTTTCTTT
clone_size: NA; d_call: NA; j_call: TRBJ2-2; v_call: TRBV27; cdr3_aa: CASSPILGGNTGELFF; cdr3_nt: TGTGCCAGCAGTCCCATCCTGGGGGGGAACACCGGGGAGCTGTTTTTT
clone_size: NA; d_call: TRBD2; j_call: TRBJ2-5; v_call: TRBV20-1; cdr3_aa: CSARETAGGQETQYF; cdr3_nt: TGCAGTGCTAGAGAGACAGCGGGGGGTCAAGAGACCCAGTACTTC
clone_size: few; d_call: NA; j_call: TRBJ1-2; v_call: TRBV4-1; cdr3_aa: CASSQDMGHGWDYGYTF; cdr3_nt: TGCGCCAGCAGCCAAGATATGGGCCACGGCTGGGACTATGGCTACACCTTC
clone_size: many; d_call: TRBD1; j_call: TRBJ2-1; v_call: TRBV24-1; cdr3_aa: CATSEQGSGDEQFF; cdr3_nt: TGTGCCACCAGTGAACAGGGGAGTGGGGATGAGCAGTTCTTC
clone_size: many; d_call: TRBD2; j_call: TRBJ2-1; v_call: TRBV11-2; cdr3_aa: CASSLDLAGYNEQFF; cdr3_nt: TGTGCCAGCAGCTTAGATCTAGCGGGCTACAATGAGCAGTTCTTC
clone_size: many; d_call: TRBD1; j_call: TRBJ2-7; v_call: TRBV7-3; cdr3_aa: CASSPRQGAEQYF; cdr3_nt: TGTGCCAGCAGCCCCCGACAGGGAGCCGAGCAGTACTTC
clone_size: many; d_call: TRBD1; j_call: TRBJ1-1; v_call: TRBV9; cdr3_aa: CASSVGRGLGEAFF; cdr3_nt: TGTGCCAGCAGCGTTGGGAGGGGGCTTGGTGAAGCTTTCTTT
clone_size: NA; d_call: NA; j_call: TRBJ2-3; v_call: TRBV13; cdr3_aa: CASSASLRGMDTQYF; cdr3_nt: TGTGCCAGCAGCGCCTCGTTGAGGGGGATGGATACGCAGTATTTT
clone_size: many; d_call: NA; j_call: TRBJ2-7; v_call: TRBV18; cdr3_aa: CASSPSTRGSHEQYF; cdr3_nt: TGTGCCAGCTCACCTTCGACCCGGGGATCCCACGAGCAGTACTTC
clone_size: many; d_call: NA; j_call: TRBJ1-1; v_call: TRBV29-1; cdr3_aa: CSVALWGKRNTEAFF; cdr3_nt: TGCAGCGTTGCGCTGTGGGGCAAGAGGAACACTGAAGCTTTCTTT
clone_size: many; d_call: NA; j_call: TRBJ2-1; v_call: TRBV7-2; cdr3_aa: CASSLTRTSRRDQFF; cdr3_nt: TGTGCCAGCAGCTTAACACGAACCTCCCGGCGGGATCAGTTCTTC
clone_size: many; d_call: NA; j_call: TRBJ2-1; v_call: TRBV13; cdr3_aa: CATSRAPTYNEQFF; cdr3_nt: TGTGCCACCTCTAGGGCGCCCACCTACAATGAGCAGTTCTTC
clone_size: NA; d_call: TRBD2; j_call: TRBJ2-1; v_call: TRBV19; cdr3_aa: CASNLRGGYNEQFF; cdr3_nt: TGTGCCAGTAATCTTCGCGGGGGTTACAATGAGCAGTTCTTC
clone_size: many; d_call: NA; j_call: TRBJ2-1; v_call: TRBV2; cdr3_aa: CASVEGVSYNEQFF; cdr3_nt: TGTGCCAGCGTCGAGGGGGTGTCCTACAATGAGCAGTTCTTC
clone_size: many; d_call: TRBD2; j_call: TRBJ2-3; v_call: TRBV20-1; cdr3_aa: CSASTSGGSYTQYF; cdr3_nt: TGCAGTGCTTCCACTAGCGGGGGCTCCTATACGCAGTATTTT
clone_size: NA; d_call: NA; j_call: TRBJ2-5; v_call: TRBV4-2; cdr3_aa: CASSQGLGVRETQYF; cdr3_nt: TGTGCCAGCAGCCAAGGGTTAGGGGTCAGGGAGACCCAGTACTTC
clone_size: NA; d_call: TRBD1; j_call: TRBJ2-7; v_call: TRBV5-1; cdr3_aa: CASSLDRGEYEQYF; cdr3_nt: TGCGCCAGCAGCCTGGACAGGGGGGAATACGAGCAGTACTTC
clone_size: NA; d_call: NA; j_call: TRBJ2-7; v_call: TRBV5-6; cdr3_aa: CASSRLLRQNSYEQYF; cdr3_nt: TGTGCCAGCAGCCGACTCCTACGACAGAACTCCTACGAGCAGTACTTC